These 2 T cell receptor beta chains were sequenced from one sample in a study of radiotherapy plus CTLA-4 blockade in lung cancer. Here immunoSEQ multiplex PCR was the method, and the copy in TCRdb shows in-frame clones only, minus some. The table records about 38,000 clones, around 85% of them present only once. The source material was peripheral blood, sampled from a patient treated with radiotherapy plus ipilimumab. The receptors were sampled from a human donor with non-small cell lung cancer whose response to radiotherapy plus ipilimumab could not be evaluated.

The count of this clone is one. The V call is TRBV7-4, the J call TRBJ1-1, with a tentative D call TRBD1 (6 bases). Trimming took off 5 bases at V and 5 bases at J, with 12 bases between the two ends. The CDR3 is 13 amino acids. Germline values: CDR1 SGHVT, CDR2 SQSDAQ. The CDR3 sequence: CASSQGGGTEAFF. The CDR3 region has the DNA TGTGCCAGCAGCCAAGGGGGGGGGACTGAAGCTTTCTTT.

The genes are TRBV7-8 and TRBJ2-1; 11 bases fit TRBD2. The V gene's germline CDR1 is SGHVS and CDR2 FQNEAQ. The J segment lost 7 bases and the V segment lost 3 bases, leaving 2 bases of the junction unmatched. This CDR3 contains 14 residues. CDR3 loop: CASSLASGRNEQFF. The CDR3 DNA is TGTGCCAGCAGCTTGGCTAGCGGGAGGAATGAGCAGTTCTTC.